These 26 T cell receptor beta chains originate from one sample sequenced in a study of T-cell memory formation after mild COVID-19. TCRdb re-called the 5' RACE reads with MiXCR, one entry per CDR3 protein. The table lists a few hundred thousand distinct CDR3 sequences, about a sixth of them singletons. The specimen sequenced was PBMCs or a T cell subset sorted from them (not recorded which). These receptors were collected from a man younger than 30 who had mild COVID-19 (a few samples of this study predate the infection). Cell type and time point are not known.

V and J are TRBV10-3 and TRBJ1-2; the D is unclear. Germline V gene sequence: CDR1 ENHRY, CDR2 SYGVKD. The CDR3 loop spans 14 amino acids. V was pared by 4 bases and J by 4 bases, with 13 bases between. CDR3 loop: CAISGEGMSYGYTF. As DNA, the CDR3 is TGTGCCATCAGTGGTGAGGGAATGAGCTATGGCTACACCTTC.

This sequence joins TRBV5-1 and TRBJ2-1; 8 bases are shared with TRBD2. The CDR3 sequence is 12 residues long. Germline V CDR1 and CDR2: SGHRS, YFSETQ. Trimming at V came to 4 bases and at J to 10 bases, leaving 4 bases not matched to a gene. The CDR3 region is CASSGLAEEQFF. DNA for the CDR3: TGCGCCAGCAGCGGACTAGCCGAGGAGCAGTTCTTC.

CDR3 sequence reads: CASSSDRGTQYF. CDR3 in DNA: TGCGCCAGCTCCTCGGACCGGGGGACCCAGTACTTC. The rearrangement uses TRBV5-1 and TRBJ2-5, with D maybe TRBD2 (5 bases). The CDR3 sequence is 12 residues long. V was trimmed by 7 bases and J by 7 bases, leaving 14 bases between them. From germline, CDR1 is SGHRS and CDR2 YFSETQ.

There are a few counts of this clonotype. This chain's CDR3 is CASSPTGGAYNEQFF. CDR3 nucleotides: TGTGCCAGCAGCCCAACGGGGGGGGCCTACAATGAGCAGTTCTTC. V usage is TRBV7-3 and J usage is TRBJ2-1, with 8 bases aligning to TRBD2. Looked up from germline, CDR1 is SGHTA and CDR2 is FQGTGA. V was clipped by 5 bases and J by 2 bases; unmatched bases: 5. CDR3 length equals 15 residues. The full variable domain, completed using reference TRBV7-3 and TRBJ2-1, is GAGVSQTPSNKVTEKGKYVELRCDPISGHTALYWYRQSLGQGPEFLIYFQGTGAADDSGLPNDRFFAVRPEGSVSTLKIQRTERGDSAVYLCASSPTGGAYNEQFFGPGTRLTVL.

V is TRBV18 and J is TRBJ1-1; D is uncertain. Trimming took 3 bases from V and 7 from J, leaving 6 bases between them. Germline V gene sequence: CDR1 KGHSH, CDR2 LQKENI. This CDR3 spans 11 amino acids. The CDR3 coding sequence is TGTGCCAGCTCACCCCAGGTTGAAGCTTTCTTT. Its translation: CASSPQVEAFF.

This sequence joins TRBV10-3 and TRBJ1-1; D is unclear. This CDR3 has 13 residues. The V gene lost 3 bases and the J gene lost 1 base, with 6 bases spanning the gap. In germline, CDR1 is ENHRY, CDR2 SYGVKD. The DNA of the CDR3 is TGTGCCATCAGTGACAGATGGAACACTGAAGCTTTCTTT. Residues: CAISDRWNTEAFF.

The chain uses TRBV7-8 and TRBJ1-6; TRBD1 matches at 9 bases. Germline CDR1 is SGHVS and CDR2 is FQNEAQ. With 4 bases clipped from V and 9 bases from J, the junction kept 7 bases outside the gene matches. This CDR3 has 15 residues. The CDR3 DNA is TGTGCCAGCAGCTCGAGGGGACAGGGAGGTTCACCCCTCCACTTT. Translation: CASSSRGQGGSPLHF.

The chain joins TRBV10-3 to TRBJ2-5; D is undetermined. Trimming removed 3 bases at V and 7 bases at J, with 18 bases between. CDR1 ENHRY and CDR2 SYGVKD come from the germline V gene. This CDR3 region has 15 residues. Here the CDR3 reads CAISDPAENSGTQYF. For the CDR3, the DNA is TGTGCCATCAGTGACCCAGCCGAGAACTCCGGGACCCAGTACTTC.

CDR3 sequence reads: CASSPLNRENIQYF. Here the CDR3 DNA reads TGTGCCAGCAGTCCATTAAACAGAGAAAACATTCAGTACTTC. This chain connects TRBV11-2 to TRBJ2-4; no firm D call. V was clipped by 6 bases and J by 5 bases, with 14 bases between them. The CDR3 runs 14 residues. The germline CDR1 and CDR2 sequences are SGHAT and FQNNGV.

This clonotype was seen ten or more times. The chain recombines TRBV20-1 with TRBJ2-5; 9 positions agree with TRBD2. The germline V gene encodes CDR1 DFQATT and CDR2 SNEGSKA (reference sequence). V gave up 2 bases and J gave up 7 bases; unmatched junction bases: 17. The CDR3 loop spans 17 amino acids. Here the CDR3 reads CSARRDRTSAGNGTQYF. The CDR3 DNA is TGCAGTGCTAGAAGGGATCGGACTAGCGCCGGTAACGGGACCCAGTACTTC.

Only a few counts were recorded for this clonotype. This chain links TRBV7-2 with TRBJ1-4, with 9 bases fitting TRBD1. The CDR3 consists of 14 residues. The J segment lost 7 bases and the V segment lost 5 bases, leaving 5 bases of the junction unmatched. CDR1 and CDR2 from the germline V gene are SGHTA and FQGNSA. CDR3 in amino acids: CASSRDRAGEKLFF. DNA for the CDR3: TGTGCCAGCAGCCGGGACAGGGCTGGTGAAAAACTGTTTTTT.

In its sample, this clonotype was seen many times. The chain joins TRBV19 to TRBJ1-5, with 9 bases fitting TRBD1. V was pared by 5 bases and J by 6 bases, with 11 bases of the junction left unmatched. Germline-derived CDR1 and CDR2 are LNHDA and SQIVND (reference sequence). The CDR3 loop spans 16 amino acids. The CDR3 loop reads CASSLRPGQGGQPQHF. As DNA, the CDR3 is TGTGCCAGTAGTTTACGACCGGGACAGGGTGGTCAGCCCCAGCATTTT.

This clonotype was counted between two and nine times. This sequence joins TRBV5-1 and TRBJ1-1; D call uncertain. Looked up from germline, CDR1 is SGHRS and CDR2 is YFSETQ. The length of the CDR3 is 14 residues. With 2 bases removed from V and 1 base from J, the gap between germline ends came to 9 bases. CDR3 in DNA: TGCGCCAGCAGCTTCCAAGGGCCGAACACTGAAGCTTTCTTT. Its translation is CASSFQGPNTEAFF. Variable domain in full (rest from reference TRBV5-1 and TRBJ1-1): KAGVTQTPRYLIKTRGQQVTLSCSPISGHRSVSWYQQTPGQGLQFLFEYFSETQRNKGNFPGRFSGRQFSNSRSEMNVSTLELGDSALYLCASSFQGPNTEAFFGQGTRLTVV.

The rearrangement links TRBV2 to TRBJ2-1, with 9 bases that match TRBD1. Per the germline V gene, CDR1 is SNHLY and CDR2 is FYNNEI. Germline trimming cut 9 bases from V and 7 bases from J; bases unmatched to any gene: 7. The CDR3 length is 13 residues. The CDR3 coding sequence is TGTGCCAGTAAGGGACAGGGTGTGAATGAGCAGTTCTTC. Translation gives CASKGQGVNEQFF.

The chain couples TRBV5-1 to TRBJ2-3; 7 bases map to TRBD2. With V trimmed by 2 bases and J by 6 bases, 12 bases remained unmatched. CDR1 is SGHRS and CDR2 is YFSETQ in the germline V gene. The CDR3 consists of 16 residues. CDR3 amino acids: CASSFPKAGSLDTQYF. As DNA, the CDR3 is TGCGCCAGCAGCTTCCCGAAAGCGGGGTCCTTGGATACGCAGTATTTT.

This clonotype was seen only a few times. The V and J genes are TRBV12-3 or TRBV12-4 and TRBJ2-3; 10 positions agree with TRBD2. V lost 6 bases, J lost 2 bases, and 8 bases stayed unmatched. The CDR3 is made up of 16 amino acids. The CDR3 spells CASSRTSGANTDTQYF. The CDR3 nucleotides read TGTGCCAGCAGCCGTACTAGCGGGGCTAACACAGATACGCAGTATTTT.

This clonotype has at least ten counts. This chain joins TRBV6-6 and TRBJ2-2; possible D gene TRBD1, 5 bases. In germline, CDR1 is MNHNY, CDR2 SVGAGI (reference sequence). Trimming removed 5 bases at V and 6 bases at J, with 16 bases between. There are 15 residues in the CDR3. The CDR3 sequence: CASSPPPGFAGELFF. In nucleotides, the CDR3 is TGTGCCAGCAGTCCCCCCCCAGGGTTTGCCGGGGAGCTGTTTTTT.

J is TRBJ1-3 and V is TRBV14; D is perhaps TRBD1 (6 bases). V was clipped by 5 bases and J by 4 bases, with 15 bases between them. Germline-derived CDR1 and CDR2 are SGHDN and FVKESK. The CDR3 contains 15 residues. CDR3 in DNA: TGTGCCAGCAGCGACATGCTGGACAGCGGAAACACCATATATTTT. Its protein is CASSDMLDSGNTIYF.

This CDR3 reads CASSPLPAEYQPQHF. As DNA, the CDR3 is TGTGCCAGCTCACCACTCCCGGCGGAATATCAGCCCCAGCATTTT. The chain couples TRBV18 to TRBJ1-5; D is uncertain. Germline V lookup: CDR1 KGHSH, CDR2 LQKENI. The CDR3 has 15 amino acids. The germline V and J ends were trimmed by 1 base and 5 bases, with 12 bases remaining between them.

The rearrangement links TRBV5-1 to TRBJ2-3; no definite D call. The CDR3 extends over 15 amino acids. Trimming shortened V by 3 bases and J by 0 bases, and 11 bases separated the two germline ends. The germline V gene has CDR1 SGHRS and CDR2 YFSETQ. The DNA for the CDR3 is TGCGCCAGCAGCTATGACACCCCTAGCACAGATACGCAGTATTTT. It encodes CASSYDTPSTDTQYF.

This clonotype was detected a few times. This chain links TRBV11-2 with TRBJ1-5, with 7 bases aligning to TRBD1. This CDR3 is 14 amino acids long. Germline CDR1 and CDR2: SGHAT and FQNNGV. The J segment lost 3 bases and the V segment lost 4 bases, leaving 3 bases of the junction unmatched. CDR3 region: CASSSGTVNQPQHF. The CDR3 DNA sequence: TGTGCCAGCAGCTCCGGGACAGTCAATCAGCCCCAGCATTTT. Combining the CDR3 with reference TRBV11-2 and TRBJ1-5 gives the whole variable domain EAGVAQSPRYKIIEKRQSVAFWCNPISGHATLYWYQQILGQGPKLLIQFQNNGVVDDSQLPKDRFSAERLKGVDSTLKIQPAKLEDSAVYLCASSSGTVNQPQHFGDGTRLSIL.

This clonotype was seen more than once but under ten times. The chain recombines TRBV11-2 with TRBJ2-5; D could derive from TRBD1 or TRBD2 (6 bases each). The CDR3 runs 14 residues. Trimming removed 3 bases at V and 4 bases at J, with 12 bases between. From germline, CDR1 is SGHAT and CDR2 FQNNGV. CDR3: CASSFGGWRETQYF. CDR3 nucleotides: TGTGCCAGCAGCTTCGGGGGCTGGCGAGAGACCCAGTACTTC.

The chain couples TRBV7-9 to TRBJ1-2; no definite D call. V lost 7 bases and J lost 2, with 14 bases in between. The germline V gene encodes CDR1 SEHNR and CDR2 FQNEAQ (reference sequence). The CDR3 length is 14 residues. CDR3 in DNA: TGTGCCAGCATCCTCCCCGGAGTAAACTATGGCTACACCTTC. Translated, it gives CASILPGVNYGYTF.

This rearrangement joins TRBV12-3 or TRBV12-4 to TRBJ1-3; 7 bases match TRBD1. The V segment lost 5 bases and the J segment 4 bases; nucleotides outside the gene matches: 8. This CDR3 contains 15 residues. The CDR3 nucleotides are TGTGCCAGCAGTCAACCGGGACAGCCCGGAAACACCATATATTTT. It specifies CASSQPGQPGNTIYF.

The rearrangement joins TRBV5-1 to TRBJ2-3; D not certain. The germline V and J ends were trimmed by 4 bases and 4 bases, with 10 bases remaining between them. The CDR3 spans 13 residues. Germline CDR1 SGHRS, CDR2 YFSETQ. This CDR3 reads CASSPETPDTQYF. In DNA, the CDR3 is TGCGCCAGCAGCCCAGAAACCCCAGATACGCAGTATTTT. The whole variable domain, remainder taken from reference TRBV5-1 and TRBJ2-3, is KAGVTQTPRYLIKTRGQQVTLSCSPISGHRSVSWYQQTPGQGLQFLFEYFSETQRNKGNFPGRFSGRQFSNSRSEMNVSTLELGDSALYLCASSPETPDTQYFGPGTRLTVL.

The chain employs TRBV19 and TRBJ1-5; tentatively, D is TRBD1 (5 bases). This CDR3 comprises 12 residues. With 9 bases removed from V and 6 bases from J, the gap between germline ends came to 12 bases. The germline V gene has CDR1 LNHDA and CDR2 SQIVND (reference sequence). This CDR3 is CARRIRAQPQHF. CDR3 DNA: TGTGCCAGGCGGATCAGGGCTCAGCCCCAGCATTTT.